Below, 16 T cell receptor beta chains from the same sample are listed, as sequenced in a study of T cell responses to AZD1222 COVID-19 vaccine. TCRdb's copy holds only in-frame clones and misses some; the assay was immunoSEQ multiplex PCR. Among about 110,000 clones listed, 75% to 90% were seen once. Here the sequenced sample was peripheral blood, taken on day 0 of AZD1222 vaccination. These receptors all come from an adult in good health.

The V gene is TRBV12-3 or TRBV12-4, the J gene TRBJ2-7; D gene unclear. V was trimmed by 0 bases and J by 4 bases, leaving 4 bases between them. This CDR3 spans 12 amino acids. CDR3 residues: CASSLAGYEQYF. CDR3 coding DNA: TGTGCCAGCAGTTTAGCCGGGTACGAGCAGTACTTC.

V usage is TRBV27 and J usage is TRBJ2-2, with a weak D call TRBD2 (7 bases). Germline CDR1 is MNHEY and CDR2 is SMNVEV (reference sequence). Trimming took 1 base from V and 2 from J, leaving 14 bases between them. This CDR3 contains 17 residues. CDR3 residues: CASSLYGRGANTGELFF. For the CDR3, the DNA is TGTGCCAGCAGTTTATATGGACGGGGGGCTAACACCGGGGAGCTGTTTTTT.

The genes are TRBV6-5 and TRBJ2-6; the D is unclear. The CDR3 length is 15 residues. Trimming took 4 bases from V and 0 from J, leaving 7 bases between them. CDR1 and CDR2 (germline): MNHEY, SVGAGI. The CDR3 bases are TGTGCCAGCAGTTCAAGTATCTCTGGGGCCAACGTCCTGACTTTC. Protein: CASSSSISGANVLTF.

The CDR3 reads CASSLSQGSAEQYF. The CDR3 DNA is TGTGCCAGCAGTTTATCTCAGGGTTCCGCCGAGCAGTACTTC. This rearrangement joins TRBV27 to TRBJ2-7; D might be TRBD1 (5 bases). Germline loops: CDR1 MNHEY, CDR2 SMNVEV (reference sequence). Trimming left V 0 bases short and J 6 bases short, with 12 bases between. The CDR3 length is 14 residues.

The rearrangement joins TRBV28 to TRBJ2-1; D uncertain. Germline CDR1 is MDHEN and CDR2 is SYDVKM. This CDR3 has 14 residues. Trimming took off 6 bases at V and 4 bases at J, with 13 bases between the two ends. The CDR3 loop is CASRTSRPYNEQFF. In DNA form, the CDR3 reads TGTGCCAGCAGGACGTCGCGCCCTTACAATGAGCAGTTCTTC.

The rearrangement uses TRBV30 and TRBJ2-4; D might be TRBD1 (6 bases). V was pared by 1 base and J by 2 bases, with 15 bases between. This CDR3 contains 16 residues. Per the germline V gene, CDR1 is GTSNPN and CDR2 is SVGIG (reference sequence). CDR3 nucleotides: TGTGCCTGGAGTGCCCCCCGGACAGCTCCCAAAAACATTCAGTACTTC. Translating gives CAWSAPRTAPKNIQYF. Based on the CDR3 plus reference TRBV30 and TRBJ2-4, the full variable domain is SQTIHQWPATLVQPVGSPLSLECTVEGTSNPNLYWYRQAAGRGLQLLFYSVGIGQISSEVPQNLSASRPQDRQFILSSKKLLLSDSGFYLCAWSAPRTAPKNIQYFGAGTRLSVL.

V and J are TRBV9 and TRBJ1-6, with D maybe TRBD1 (6 bases). The CDR3 length is 14 residues. Trimming cost V 1 base and J 11 bases, with 13 bases left between them. Germline V gene data show CDR1 as SGDLS and CDR2 as YYNGEE. The CDR3 spells CASSVKGEGTPLHF. CDR3 bases: TGTGCCAGCAGCGTAAAGGGGGAAGGAACACCCCTCCACTTT.

The genes are TRBV6-5 and TRBJ1-4; D unresolved. The germline V and J ends were trimmed by 9 bases and 7 bases, with 12 bases remaining between them. The CDR3 runs to 12 residues. CDR1 and CDR2 (germline): MNHEY, SVGAGI. The CDR3 DNA follows: TGTGCCAGTTTGGGCGATGGTGAAAAACTGTTTTTT. Translating gives CASLGDGEKLFF.

V is TRBV3-1 (or the pseudogene TRBV3-2) and J is TRBJ2-1; the match to TRBD2 covers 8 bases. This CDR3 has 15 residues. V lost 5 bases, J lost 6 bases, and 9 bases stayed unmatched. The V gene's germline CDR1 is LGHDT and CDR2 YNNKEL (reference sequence). CDR3 protein: CASSLTSGNFNEQFF. The CDR3 DNA sequence: TGTGCCAGCAGCTTAACTAGCGGAAACTTCAATGAGCAGTTCTTC.

The rearrangement joins TRBV2 to TRBJ1-5; D is unclear. CDR3 size: 14 residues. Germline loops: CDR1 SNHLY, CDR2 FYNNEI. V shed 4 bases and J shed 2 bases, with 9 bases lying between them. The CDR3 spells CASSVERGNQPQHF. CDR3 in DNA: TGTGCCAGCAGTGTGGAGAGGGGCAATCAGCCCCAGCATTTT.

The genes are TRBV23-1 and TRBJ2-7, with 7 bases matching TRBD1. TRBV23-1 is classed as an ORF, of uncertain function. V lost 7 bases, J lost 1 base, and 10 bases stayed unmatched. This CDR3 is built from 15 residues. The CDR3, as DNA: TGCGCCAGCACCATCGACAGGGATCCTTCCTACGAGCAGTACTTC. Amino acids: CASTIDRDPSYEQYF.

This clone was detected only once. The V gene is TRBV19, the J gene TRBJ1-4, with D hard to call. V was clipped by 2 bases and J by 0 bases, with 10 bases between them. The CDR3 has 16 residues. Per germline, CDR1 LNHDA and CDR2 SQIVND (reference sequence). The chain's CDR3 is CASSIRPGPTNEKLFF. The CDR3 region has the DNA TGTGCCAGTAGTATAAGGCCAGGACCAACTAATGAAAAACTGTTTTTT.

V and J are TRBV2 and TRBJ1-5, with TRBD1 identical over 9 bases. This CDR3 has 16 residues. V was clipped by 6 bases and J by 4 bases; unmatched bases: 10. Germline CDR1 and CDR2: SNHLY and FYNNEI. The DNA for the CDR3 is TGTGCCAGCAGGAGGATGGGACAGGGAGGGAATCAGCCCCAGCATTTT. It is translated as CASRRMGQGGNQPQHF.

This rearrangement joins TRBV9 to TRBJ1-2; no reliable D call. From germline, CDR1 is SGDLS and CDR2 YYNGEE. This CDR3 is 13 amino acids long. V lost 4 bases and J lost 3, with 10 bases in between. As DNA, the CDR3 is TGTGCCAGCAGCCACCCATTCGACTATGGCTACACCTTC. As protein: CASSHPFDYGYTF. Variable domain in full (rest from reference TRBV9 and TRBJ1-2): DSGVTQTPKHLITATGQRVTLRCSPRSGDLSVYWYQQSLDQGLQFLIQYYNGEERAKGNILERFSAQQFPDLHSELNLSSLELGDSALYFCASSHPFDYGYTFGSGTRLTVV.

This clone was recorded once. The chain employs TRBV5-4 and TRBJ1-2; no reliable D call. Germline CDR1 SGHNT, CDR2 YYREEE (reference sequence). V was cut by 6 bases and J by 4 bases, with 13 bases left in between. The CDR3 is 13 amino acids. The CDR3 DNA is TGTGCCAGCACCGTTCAGAGATCCTATGGCTACACCTTC. This codes for CASTVQRSYGYTF.

This clone came up once. The V gene is TRBV7-9, the J gene TRBJ1-4; D not resolved. This CDR3 contains 16 residues. Germline V gene lookup returns CDR1 SEHNR and CDR2 FQNEAQ (reference sequence). The germline V and J ends were trimmed by 4 bases and 2 bases, with 14 bases remaining between them. CDR3 loop: CASSSQAQYTNEKLFF. Written as DNA, the CDR3 is TGTGCCAGCAGCTCTCAAGCACAGTACACTAATGAAAAACTGTTTTTT.